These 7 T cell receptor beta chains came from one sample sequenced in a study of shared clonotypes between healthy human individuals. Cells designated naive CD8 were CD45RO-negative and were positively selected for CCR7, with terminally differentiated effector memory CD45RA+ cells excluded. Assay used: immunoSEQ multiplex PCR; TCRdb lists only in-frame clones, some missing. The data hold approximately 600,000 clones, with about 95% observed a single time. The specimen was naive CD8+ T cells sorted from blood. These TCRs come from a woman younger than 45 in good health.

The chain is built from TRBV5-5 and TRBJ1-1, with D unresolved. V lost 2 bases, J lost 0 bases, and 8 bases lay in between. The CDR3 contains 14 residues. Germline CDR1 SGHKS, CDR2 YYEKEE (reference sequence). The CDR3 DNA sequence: TGTGCCAGCAGCTTATGGGGTTTGAACACTGAAGCTTTCTTT. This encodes CASSLWGLNTEAFF.

The CDR3: CASSFSGTGALYEQYF. CDR3 nucleotides: TGTGCCAGCAGCTTTAGTGGGACAGGGGCCCTCTACGAGCAGTACTTC. The rearrangement uses TRBV7-9 and TRBJ2-7; 10 bases fit TRBD1. The CDR3 runs 16 residues. J gave up 3 bases and V 3 bases, and 8 bases lay outside the gene matches. CDR1 and CDR2 (germline): SEHNR, FQNEAQ (reference sequence).

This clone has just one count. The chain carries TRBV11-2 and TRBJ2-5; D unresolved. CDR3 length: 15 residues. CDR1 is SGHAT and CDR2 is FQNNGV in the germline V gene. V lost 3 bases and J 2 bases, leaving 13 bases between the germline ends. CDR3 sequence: CASSFAAVLQETQYF. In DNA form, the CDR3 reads TGTGCCAGCAGCTTTGCGGCGGTACTTCAAGAGACCCAGTACTTC.

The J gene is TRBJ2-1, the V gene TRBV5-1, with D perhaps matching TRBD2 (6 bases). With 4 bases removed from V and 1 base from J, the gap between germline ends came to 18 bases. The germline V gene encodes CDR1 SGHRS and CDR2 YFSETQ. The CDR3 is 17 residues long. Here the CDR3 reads CASSAGLVAWSYNEQFF. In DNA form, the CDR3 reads TGCGCCAGCAGCGCGGGACTGGTGGCTTGGTCCTACAATGAGCAGTTCTTC.

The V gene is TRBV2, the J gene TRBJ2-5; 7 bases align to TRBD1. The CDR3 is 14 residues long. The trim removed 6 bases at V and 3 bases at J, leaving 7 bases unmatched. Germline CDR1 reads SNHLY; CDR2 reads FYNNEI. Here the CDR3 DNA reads TGTGCCAGCAGCGACCGGGACAGTAAAGAGACCCAGTACTTC. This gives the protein CASSDRDSKETQYF.

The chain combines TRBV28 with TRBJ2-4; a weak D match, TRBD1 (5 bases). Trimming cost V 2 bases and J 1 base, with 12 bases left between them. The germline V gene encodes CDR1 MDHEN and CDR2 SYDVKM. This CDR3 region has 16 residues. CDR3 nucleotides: TGTGCCAGCAGTTTAGATCAGGGTTCGGCCAAAAACATTCAGTACTTC. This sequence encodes CASSLDQGSAKNIQYF.

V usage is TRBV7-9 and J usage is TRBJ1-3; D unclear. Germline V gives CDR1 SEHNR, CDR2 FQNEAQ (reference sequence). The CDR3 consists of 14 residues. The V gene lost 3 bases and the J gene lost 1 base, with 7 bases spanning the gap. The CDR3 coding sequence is TGTGCCAGCAGCTTCCGGGAGTCTGGAAACACCATATATTTT. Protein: CASSFRESGNTIYF.